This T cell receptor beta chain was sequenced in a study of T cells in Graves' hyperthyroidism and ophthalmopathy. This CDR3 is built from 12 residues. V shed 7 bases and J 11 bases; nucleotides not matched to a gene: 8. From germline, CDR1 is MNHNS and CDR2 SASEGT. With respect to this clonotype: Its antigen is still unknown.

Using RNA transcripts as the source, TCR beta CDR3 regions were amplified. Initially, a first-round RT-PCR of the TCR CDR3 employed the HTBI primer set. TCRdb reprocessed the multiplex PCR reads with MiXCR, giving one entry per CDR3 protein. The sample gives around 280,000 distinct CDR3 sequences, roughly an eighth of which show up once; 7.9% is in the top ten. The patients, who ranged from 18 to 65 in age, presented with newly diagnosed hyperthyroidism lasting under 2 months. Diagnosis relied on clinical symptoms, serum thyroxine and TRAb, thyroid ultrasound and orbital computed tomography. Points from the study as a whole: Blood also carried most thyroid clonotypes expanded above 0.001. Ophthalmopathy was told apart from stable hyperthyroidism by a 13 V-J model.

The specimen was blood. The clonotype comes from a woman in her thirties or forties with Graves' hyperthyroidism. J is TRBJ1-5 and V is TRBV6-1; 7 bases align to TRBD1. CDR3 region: CASTGGAAAQHF. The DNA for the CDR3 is TGTGCCAGCACAGGGGGGGCCGCAGCCCAGCATTTT.